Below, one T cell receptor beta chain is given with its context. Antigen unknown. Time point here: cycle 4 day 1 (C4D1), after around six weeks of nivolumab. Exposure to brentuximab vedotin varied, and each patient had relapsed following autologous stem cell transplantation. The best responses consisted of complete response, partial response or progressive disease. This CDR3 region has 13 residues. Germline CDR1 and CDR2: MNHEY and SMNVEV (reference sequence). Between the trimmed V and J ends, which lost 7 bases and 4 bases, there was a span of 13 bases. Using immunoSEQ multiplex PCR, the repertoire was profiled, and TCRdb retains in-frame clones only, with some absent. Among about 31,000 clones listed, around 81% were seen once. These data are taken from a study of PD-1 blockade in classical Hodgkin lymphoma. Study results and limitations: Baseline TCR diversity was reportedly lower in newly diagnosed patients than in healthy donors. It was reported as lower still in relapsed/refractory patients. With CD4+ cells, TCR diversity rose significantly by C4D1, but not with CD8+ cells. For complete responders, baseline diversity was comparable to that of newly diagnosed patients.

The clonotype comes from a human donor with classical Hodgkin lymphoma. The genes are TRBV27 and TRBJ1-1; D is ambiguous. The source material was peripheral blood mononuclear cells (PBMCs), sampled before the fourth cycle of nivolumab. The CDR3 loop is CASTSWAGTEAFF. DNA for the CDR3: TGTGCCAGCACCTCCTGGGCGGGCACTGAAGCTTTCTTT.